These T cell receptor beta chains were read from a single sample in a study of graft-versus-host responses after intestinal transplantation. Libraries were prepared by immunoSEQ multiplex PCR; TCRdb keeps only in-frame clonotypes and omits some of them. The repertoire holds 100,000 or so clones, with about 93% as singletons. No antigen is known for these receptors. The sample in question was unstimulated CD8+ T cells sorted from spleen or lymph node cells, obtained before intestinal transplant. The source is a human donor who received an intestinal transplant. Both conserved end residues are part of each CDR3. The order of the fields is J gene, V gene, clone size, D gene, CDR3 DNA, CDR3 protein. D genes are given only for firm matches. The size of a clone is reported for some rows only, either as once, few or many, or as a class for expanded clones.

TRBJ2-1 | TRBV12-5 | NA | NA | TGTGCTAGTGGTGTGAGGGGGCGCGGGGGGATCTATGAGCAGTTCTTC | CASGVRGRGGIYEQFF
TRBJ2-2 | TRBV7-9 | NA | NA | TGTGCCAGCAGCTTTTGGACACCGCCGAACACCGGGGAGCTGTTTTTT | CASSFWTPPNTGELFF
TRBJ1-5 | TRBV9 | NA | NA | TGTGCCAGCAGCGTAAGCGGATCGGATCAGCCCCAGCATTTT | CASSVSGSDQPQHF
TRBJ2-7 | TRBV7-9 | NA | NA | TGTGCCAGCAGCCCCTCAGTCGACAGTACCTACGAGCAGTACTTC | CASSPSVDSTYEQYF
TRBJ2-7 | TRBV4-3 | NA | TRBD1 | TGCGCCAGCAGCCAAGAGACAGGGGGCCGCTACGAGCAGTACTTC | CASSQETGGRYEQYF
TRBJ2-7 | TRBV7-8 | NA | NA | TGTGCCAGCAGCTTAGTCTTAGGAGGCTACGAGCAGTACTTC | CASSLVLGGYEQYF
TRBJ2-7 | TRBV27 | NA | NA | TGTGCCAGCAGTTTATCGGTCGGGAACGAGCAGTACTTC | CASSLSVGNEQYF
TRBJ2-3 | TRBV4-3 | NA | TRBD2 | TGCGCCAGCAGCTCAAGGGTAGCGGGGGGCACAGATACGCAGTATTTT | CASSSRVAGGTDTQYF
TRBJ2-7 | TRBV7-9 | once | TRBD1 | TGTGCCAGCAGCTCCACGGACAGGGGCGACTACGAGCAGTACTTC | CASSSTDRGDYEQYF
TRBJ2-7 | TRBV10-3 | once | NA | TGTGCCATCGACGGGTCAGGAGGCGACGAGCAGTACTTC | CAIDGSGGDEQYF
TRBJ1-1 | TRBV7-6 | NA | TRBD1 | TGTGCCAGCAGCAGCGGACAGGGGCGCACTGAAGCTTTCTTT | CASSSGQGRTEAFF
TRBJ1-4 | TRBV2 | NA | TRBD1 | TGTGCCAGCACCGTGGGGACAGGACTGTTTTTT | CASTVGTGLFF
TRBJ2-3 | TRBV19 | NA | NA | TGTGCCAGTTCGGTGAACCGGGGGTACGGCACAGATACGCAGTATTTT | CASSVNRGYGTDTQYF
TRBJ1-1 | TRBV7-8 | NA | NA | TGTGCCAGCAGCTTAGAACAGGGCAGCACTGAAGCTTTCTTT | CASSLEQGSTEAFF
TRBJ1-2 | TRBV29-1 | NA | NA | TGCAGCGTTGAAGATGGAGGAGGGTCCCTCTATGGCTACACCTTC | CSVEDGGGSLYGYTF
TRBJ2-7 | TRBV19 | NA | TRBD1 | TGTGACTATCCCGGGACAGGGGGCGTCGAGCAGTACTTC | CDYPGTGGVEQYF
TRBJ1-3 | TRBV7-9 | NA | NA | TGTGCCAGCAGGAGTGGGGGGATCTCTGGAAACACCATATATTTT | CASRSGGISGNTIYF